Listed here are 10 T cell receptor beta chains from one sample, sequenced in a study of immune reconstitution after stem cell transplant in scleroderma. TCRdb reprocessed the RT-PCR reads with MiXCR, giving one entry per CDR3 protein. This sample has 700 or so distinct CDR3 sequences, with approximately 7.9% found just once. This specimen was taken before or after autologous hematopoietic stem cell transplantation (not recorded which). Every receptor here comes from a male donor with systemic sclerosis.

This clonotype is labeled large (0.1 to 1%). The V call is TRBV6-2 or TRBV6-3, the J call TRBJ2-1; 7 bases align to TRBD1. The V gene end was trimmed by 5 bases and the J gene end by 9 bases; junction bases not matched to a gene: 10. Germline V gene lookup returns CDR1 MNHEY and CDR2 SVGEGT. There are 14 residues in the CDR3. The CDR3 loop reads CASSPRQGQAEQFF. For the CDR3, the DNA is TGTGCCAGCAGTCCCCGCCAAGGACAGGCTGAGCAGTTCTTC.

By sample share, this clonotype is large (0.1 to 1%). V usage is TRBV5-1 and J usage is TRBJ2-3; D is unclear. V lost 2 bases to trimming and J lost 4 bases, with 8 bases between them. CDR1 SGHRS and CDR2 YFSETQ come from the germline V gene. This CDR3 region has 13 residues. The CDR3 loop is CASSFGSPDTQYF. In DNA form, the CDR3 reads TGCGCCAGCAGCTTTGGTAGCCCAGATACGCAGTATTTT. The full variable domain, in which reference TRBV5-1 and TRBJ2-3 provide the parts outside the CDR3, is KAGVTQTPRYLIKTRGQQVTLSCSPISGHRSVSWYQQTPGQGLQFLFEYFSETQRNKGNFPGRFSGRQFSNSRSEMNVSTLELGDSALYLCASSFGSPDTQYFGPGTRLTVL.

Relative to its sample, this clonotype is medium-sized. Given a much more abundant clone one base away, this may be a read error. This sequence joins TRBV7-3 and TRBJ2-2, with 15 positions matching TRBD2. V lost 8 bases, J lost 4 bases, and 11 bases stayed unmatched. CDR3 length equals 18 residues. CDR1 SGHTA and CDR2 FQGTGA come from the germline V gene. DNA of the CDR3: TGTGCCAGCGGCCCCCTCGGGACTAGCGGGGGGACCACCGGGGAGCTGTTTTTT. This sequence encodes CASGPLGTSGGTTGELFF.

This clonotype is judged medium-sized. This sequence joins TRBV2 and TRBJ2-3, with D possibly matching TRBD1 (6 bases). The V and J ends lost 5 bases and 3 bases respectively, with 9 bases between them. The CDR3 has 13 amino acids. In germline, CDR1 is SNHLY, CDR2 FYNNEI. CDR3 amino acids: CASSLQGTDTQYF. The CDR3 bases are TGTGCCAGCAGTCTACAGGGAACAGATACGCAGTATTTT.

There are a few counts of this clonotype. The chain links TRBV19 to TRBJ2-3; 12 positions match TRBD1. Unmatched junction bases numbered 6, after V lost 6 bases and J lost 2 bases. CDR3 length: 16 amino acids. Germline V gene lookup returns CDR1 LNHDA and CDR2 SQIVND (reference sequence). The CDR3 loop reads CASSRRGQGATDTQYF. In DNA, the CDR3 is TGTGCCAGTAGCAGGAGGGGACAGGGGGCCACAGATACGCAGTATTTT.

V usage is TRBV7-6 and J usage is TRBJ1-1; tentatively, D is TRBD1 (5 bases). The germline gives CDR1 SGHVS, CDR2 FNYEAQ. This CDR3 is 13 amino acids long. Trimming stripped 2 bases from V and 5 bases from J, with 9 bases between. DNA of the CDR3: TGTGCCAGCAGCTTATTCCGGGGGACTGAAGCTTTCTTT. This codes for CASSLFRGTEAFF.

Of note for this clonotype: Since a much larger clone is just one base distant, this may be a read error. The chain combines TRBV20-1 with TRBJ1-5; TRBD1 matches 9 bases. The CDR3 runs 15 residues. The germline CDR1 and CDR2 sequences are DFQATT and SNEGSKA (reference sequence). The CDR3 region is CSARDRGQGGQLQHF. CDR3 bases: TGCAGTGCTAGAGATCGGGGACAGGGAGGCCAGCTCCAGCATTTT.

Sample share makes this clonotype medium-sized. The chain uses TRBV5-5 and TRBJ2-7, with 9 bases matching TRBD1. Trimming removed 4 bases from V and 0 bases from J; junction bases left unmatched: 5. The germline gives CDR1 SGHKS, CDR2 YYEKEE (reference sequence). This CDR3 has 15 residues. CDR3 protein: CASSVGQGSSYEQYF. The CDR3 DNA reads as TGTGCCAGCAGCGTGGGACAGGGAAGCTCCTACGAGCAGTACTTC.

This clonotype is termed medium-sized. V is TRBV6-2 or TRBV6-3 and J is TRBJ2-1, with D uncertain. The length of the CDR3 is 12 residues. Germline V CDR1 and CDR2: MNHEY, SVGEGT. V was clipped by 0 bases and J by 14 bases, with 11 bases between them. The CDR3 loop is CASSYSRVPEFF. CDR3 DNA sequence: TGTGCCAGCAGTTACTCGAGAGTCCCGGAGTTCTTC.

By proportion, this clonotype is hyperexpanded. V gene TRBV2 combines with J gene TRBJ2-7, with D possibly matching TRBD2 (6 bases). The CDR3 covers 13 residues. Between the trimmed V and J ends, which lost 7 bases and 7 bases, there was a span of 17 bases. Per germline, CDR1 SNHLY and CDR2 FYNNEI. CDR3 in DNA: TGTGCCAGCACCCTCGATGCGGGGTATGAGCAGTACTTC. Its protein product is CASTLDAGYEQYF.